This T cell receptor beta chain was identified in a study of T cell responses to AZD1222 COVID-19 vaccine. Broader study findings: Vaccine-associated CD4 TCRs ranged over spike, dominating at 160-218 and 743-854. At study baseline, merely six AZD1222 recipients were seropositive. Repertoire collection took place solely once the T cell response had peaked.

Only in-frame clones appear in the TCRdb table, and some are missing; sequencing was by immunoSEQ multiplex PCR. Among roughly 76,000 clones, 88% were seen once, and the ten largest hold roughly a tenth. The CDR3 spans 14 residues. Germline values: CDR1 MNHNS, CDR2 SASEGT. The V and J ends lost 2 bases and 5 bases respectively, with 12 bases between them. As regards this clone: What it recognizes is unknown.

The sequencing here drew on peripheral blood, taken on day 0 of AZD1222 vaccination. This clonotype was obtained from an adult in good health. The chain joins TRBV6-1 to TRBJ2-5; the D call may be TRBD1 or TRBD2 (6 bases each). The CDR3 loop reads CASSESRGRETQYF. DNA for the CDR3: TGTGCCAGCAGTGAAAGTCGGGGGCGCGAGACCCAGTACTTC.